Below are 21 T cell receptor beta chains sequenced from a single sample in a study of identical twins (dated by TCRdb to the mid-2010s). The receptor library was made with 5' RACE. Instrument on record: Illumina HiSeq 2000. TCRdb reprocessed the public reads (quality trimming at Q25 with fastp, clone calling with MiXCR) and kept in-frame beta chains. For every CDR3 protein sequence, its rows merge into one entry that carries the most common genes and DNA. Present in this sample are roughly 150,000 distinct CDR3 sequences, under 4.5% of which were seen just once. The ten most abundant clones make up around 8% of the sample. Sequenced: memory T cells sorted from blood. The meaning of the sample's cell subset or site label: CD45RO+ enriched T cells. These receptors were taken from a man younger than 35 in good health.

At least ten counts were recorded for this clonotype. This rearrangement joins TRBV20-1 to TRBJ2-7; 7 nucleotides line up with TRBD2. V was pared by 1 base and J by 0 bases, with 3 bases of the junction left unmatched. Per the germline V gene, CDR1 is DFQATT and CDR2 is SNEGSKA (reference sequence). This CDR3 region has 14 residues. CDR3 bases: TGCAGTGCTAGAGGAGAGCGGGGCTCCTACGAGCAGTACTTC. This translates into CSARGERGSYEQYF.

This clonotype was recorded many times. The chain carries TRBV12-3 or TRBV12-4 and TRBJ2-1, with 9 bases matching TRBD1. This CDR3 has 13 residues. Trimming took 4 bases from V and 14 from J; bases not matched to a gene: 9. CDR3 bases: TGTGCCAGCAGTTCTTTCCGGGACAGGGTGGAGTTCTTC. Translating it yields CASSSFRDRVEFF.

The J gene is TRBJ2-1, the V gene TRBV3-1; D could derive from TRBD1 or TRBD2 (6 bases each). The germline V gene has CDR1 LGHDT and CDR2 YNNKEL (reference sequence). The CDR3 sequence is 15 residues long. The ends were cut back, 5 bases at V and 7 bases at J, with 18 bases in the middle. Here the CDR3 DNA reads TGTGCCAGCAGCAACACGGGGGCTCCTTGGAATGAGCAGTTCTTC. This translates into CASSNTGAPWNEQFF.

This clonotype was seen at least ten times. The chain is built from TRBV3-1 and TRBJ1-2; D might be TRBD1 (6 bases). There are 14 residues in the CDR3. Trimming cost V 3 bases and J 4 bases, with 12 bases left between them. CDR1 and CDR2 from the germline V gene are LGHDT and YNNKEL (reference sequence). Here the CDR3 reads CASSQGGAGYGYTF. As DNA, the CDR3 is TGTGCCAGCAGCCAGGGGGGCGCGGGCTATGGCTACACCTTC.

This clonotype was picked up many times. The chain employs TRBV7-8 and TRBJ2-6; D unresolved. This CDR3 is built from 15 residues. Germline V gives CDR1 SGHVS, CDR2 FQNEAQ. Trimming took off 2 bases at V and 0 bases at J, with 5 bases between the two ends. The CDR3 reads CASSLQLSGANVLTF. The CDR3 DNA sequence: TGTGCCAGCAGCTTACAACTCTCTGGGGCCAACGTCCTGACTTTC.

This clonotype has a count of ten or more. The rearrangement links TRBV20-1 to TRBJ1-4; D gene unclear. Per the germline V gene, CDR1 is DFQATT and CDR2 is SNEGSKA (reference sequence). The V and J ends lost 6 bases and 0 bases respectively, with 5 bases between them. The CDR3 runs to 12 residues. DNA for the CDR3: TGCAGTGCCTTTGCAACTAATGAAAAACTGTTTTTT. Translating gives CSAFATNEKLFF.

Many counts were recorded for this clonotype. This chain links TRBV28 with TRBJ2-3, with D tentatively TRBD1 (6 bases). Germline loops: CDR1 MDHEN, CDR2 SYDVKM. This CDR3 comprises 17 residues. V was clipped by 6 bases and J by 3 bases, with 22 bases between them. DNA for the CDR3: TGTGCCAGCAGGGGGACACGGGGAAGTAGTTCAACAGATACGCAGTATTTT. Translation gives CASRGTRGSSSTDTQYF.

This clonotype was observed at least ten times. The V call is TRBV28, the J call TRBJ2-7, with 12 bases aligning to TRBD1. The CDR3 is 16 amino acids. Germline V CDR1 and CDR2: MDHEN, SYDVKM. The trim removed 5 bases at V and 3 bases at J, leaving 8 bases unmatched. As DNA, the CDR3 is TGTGCCAGCAGTCCACCGGGACAGGGGGCCCACTACGAGCAGTACTTC. Translating it yields CASSPPGQGAHYEQYF.

This clonotype was counted ten times or more. The chain carries TRBV4-1 and TRBJ2-1; possible D gene TRBD1, 5 bases. The CDR3 extends over 16 amino acids. Germline V gene lookup returns CDR1 MGHRA and CDR2 YSYEKL. Trimming pared 1 base from V and 7 bases from J, leaving 17 bases between. The CDR3 reads CASSQGSAGRSNEQFF. Written as DNA, the CDR3 is TGCGCCAGCAGCCAAGGTTCGGCAGGGCGTAGTAATGAGCAGTTCTTC.

This clonotype showed up just a few times. The chain uses TRBV28 and TRBJ2-2, with 10 bases fitting TRBD1. Germline V lookup: CDR1 MDHEN, CDR2 SYDVKM. This CDR3 has 16 residues. The trim removed 4 bases at V and 5 bases at J, leaving 7 bases unmatched. The CDR3 nucleotides read TGTGCCAGCAGTTCCCCTGGGGACAGGGGAACCGGGGAGCTGTTTTTT. It translates to CASSSPGDRGTGELFF.

This clonotype was counted many times. This chain connects TRBV12-3 or TRBV12-4 to TRBJ1-1, with TRBD1 matching over 9 bases. This CDR3 region has 16 residues. Trimming cost V 6 bases and J 3 bases; bases outside gene matches: 11. CDR3 in amino acids: CASRVQGAGEDTEAFF. The CDR3 DNA reads TGTGCCAGCAGGGTACAGGGGGCCGGAGAGGACACTGAAGCTTTCTTT.

This clonotype was seen many times. The gene calls are TRBV20-1 and TRBJ1-4; no definite D call. Looked up from germline, CDR1 is DFQATT and CDR2 is SNEGSKA (reference sequence). The CDR3 length is 13 residues. V lost 3 bases and J 5 bases, leaving 10 bases between the germline ends. CDR3 sequence reads: CSASRGENEKLFF. The CDR3 bases are TGCAGTGCTAGCCGCGGGGAAAATGAAAAACTGTTTTTT.

This clonotype was recorded at least ten times. This rearrangement joins TRBV28 to TRBJ2-1; no reliable D call. V lost 5 bases to trimming and J lost 7 bases, with 15 bases between them. CDR1 MDHEN and CDR2 SYDVKM come from the germline V gene. The CDR3 contains 14 residues. This chain's CDR3 is CASSTPSKSNEQFF. The CDR3 bases are TGTGCCAGCAGTACCCCGAGTAAGTCGAATGAGCAGTTCTTC. The whole variable domain, remainder taken from reference TRBV28 and TRBJ2-1, is DVKVTQSSRYLVKRTGEKVFLECVQDMDHENMFWYRQDPGLGLRLIYFSYDVKMKEKGDIPEGYSVSREKKERFSLILESASTNQTSMYLCASSTPSKSNEQFFGPGTRLTVL.

This clonotype was found many times. The chain combines TRBV7-9 with TRBJ1-2; TRBD1 agrees at 8 bases. Losses at the gene ends were 6 bases for V and 6 bases for J; bases not matched to a gene: 12. The CDR3 sequence is 15 residues long. Germline V lookup: CDR1 SEHNR, CDR2 FQNEAQ (reference sequence). The CDR3 sequence is CASSHTGGGTDGYTF. CDR3 nucleotides: TGTGCCAGCAGTCATACAGGGGGAGGAACGGATGGCTACACCTTC.

This clonotype appeared a few times. J is TRBJ2-7 and V is TRBV29-1; D gene ambiguous. This CDR3 is 13 amino acids long. Germline V gene lookup returns CDR1 SQVTM and CDR2 ANQGSEA. Deletions cut 4 bases from V and 4 bases from J, with 14 bases between. CDR3 in DNA: TGCAGCGTTGTGGCTAGTACGAATTACGAGCAGTACTTC. Amino acids: CSVVASTNYEQYF.

This clonotype was detected many times. The CDR3 coding sequence is TGTGCCAGCAGCTTAGCGGGACTAGCGGGCAATGAGCAGTTCTTC. Its translation: CASSLAGLAGNEQFF. The rearrangement joins TRBV7-9 to TRBJ2-1; 12 nucleotides match TRBD2. The V gene's germline CDR1 is SEHNR and CDR2 FQNEAQ (reference sequence). This CDR3 contains 15 residues. Trimming removed 0 bases from V and 6 bases from J; junction bases left unmatched: 0. Complete variable domain (other parts from reference TRBV7-9 and TRBJ2-1): DTGVSQNPRHKITKRGQNVTFRCDPISEHNRLYWYRQTLGQGPEFLTYFQNEAQLEKSRLLSDRFSAERPKGSFSTLEIQRTEQGDSAMYLCASSLAGLAGNEQFFGPGTRLTVL.

This clonotype was counted many times. This CDR3 reads CASSQDRDGNQPQHF. In nucleotides, the CDR3 is TGCGCCAGCAGCCAAGACAGGGATGGCAATCAGCCCCAGCATTTT. The chain is built from TRBV4-1 and TRBJ1-5; D is possibly TRBD1 (5 bases). Trimming pared 0 bases from V and 2 bases from J, leaving 8 bases between. CDR3 length: 15 amino acids. Germline loops: CDR1 MGHRA, CDR2 YSYEKL.

This clonotype has at least ten counts. The DNA is left out, because the CDR3 cannot be placed on it with certainty; the CDR3 is given as TCRdb lists it. The rearrangement links TRBV21-1 to TRBJ2-7; no check of the table's D call, TRBD1, against the DNA was made. TRBV21-1 is designated a pseudogene. The CDR3 totals 15 residues, both ends included. CDR3 amino acids: CASSLKWGHGAEQYF.

In its sample, this clonotype was seen many times. This chain joins TRBV7-2 and TRBJ2-5; 11 nucleotides align to TRBD1. Germline V gene sequence: CDR1 SGHTA, CDR2 FQGNSA. V dropped 2 bases and J dropped 3; count of bases not matched to a gene: 8. This CDR3 has 17 amino acids. CDR3 region: CASSLRTGGRRKETQYF. The CDR3 nucleotides are TGTGCCAGCAGCTTAAGGACAGGGGGCAGGAGAAAAGAGACCCAGTACTTC.

This clonotype showed up many times. J is TRBJ2-3 and V is TRBV7-9; 14 bases agree with TRBD2. Germline V gives CDR1 SEHNR, CDR2 FQNEAQ (reference sequence). The CDR3 contains 16 residues. The V segment lost 5 bases and the J segment 4 bases; nucleotides outside the gene matches: 5. The CDR3 DNA reads as TGTGCCAGCAGCGGTATGGGACTAGCGGGAGCAGATACGCAGTATTTT. This sequence encodes CASSGMGLAGADTQYF.

This clonotype was found many times. The rearrangement links TRBV6-5 to TRBJ2-1; D may be TRBD1 or TRBD2 (5 bases each). The V gene's germline CDR1 is MNHEY and CDR2 SVGAGI. The CDR3 is 14 amino acids. V lost 0 bases and J 8 bases, leaving 11 bases between the germline ends. The DNA for the CDR3 is TGTGCCAGCAGTTACTCATGGGGGAGCGATGAGCAGTTCTTC. Amino acid sequence: CASSYSWGSDEQFF.